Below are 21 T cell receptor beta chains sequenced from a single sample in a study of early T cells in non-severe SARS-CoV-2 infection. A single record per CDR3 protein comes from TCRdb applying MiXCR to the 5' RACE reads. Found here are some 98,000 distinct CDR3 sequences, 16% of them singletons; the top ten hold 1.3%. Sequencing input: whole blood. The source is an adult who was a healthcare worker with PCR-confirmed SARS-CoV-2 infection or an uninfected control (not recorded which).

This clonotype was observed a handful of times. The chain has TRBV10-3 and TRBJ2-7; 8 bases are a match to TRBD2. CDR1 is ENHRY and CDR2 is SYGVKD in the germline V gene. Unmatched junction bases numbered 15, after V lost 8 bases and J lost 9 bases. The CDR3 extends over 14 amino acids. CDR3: CAIAIAGTGSRQYF. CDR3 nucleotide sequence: TGTGCCATCGCGATAGCGGGAACTGGGTCGCGGCAGTACTTC.

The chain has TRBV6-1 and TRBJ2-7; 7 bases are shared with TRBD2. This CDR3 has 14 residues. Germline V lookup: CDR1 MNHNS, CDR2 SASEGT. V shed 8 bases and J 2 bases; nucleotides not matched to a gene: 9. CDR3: CASSSGAGAYEQYF. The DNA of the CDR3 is TGTGCCAGCTCAAGCGGGGCAGGCGCCTACGAGCAGTACTTC.

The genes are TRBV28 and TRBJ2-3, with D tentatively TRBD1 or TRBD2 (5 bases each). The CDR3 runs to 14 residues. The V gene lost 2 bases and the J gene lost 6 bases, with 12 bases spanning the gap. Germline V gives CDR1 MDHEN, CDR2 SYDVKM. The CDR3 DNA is TGTGCCAGCAGTTTACTCCAGGGAGTCGATACGCAGTATTTT. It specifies CASSLLQGVDTQYF.

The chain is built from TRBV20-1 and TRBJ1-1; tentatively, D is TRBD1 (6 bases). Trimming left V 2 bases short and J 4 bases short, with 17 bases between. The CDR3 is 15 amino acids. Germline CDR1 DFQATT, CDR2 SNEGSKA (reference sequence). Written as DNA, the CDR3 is TGCAGTGCTAGAACTTTCGGGGGCCGCGTCACTGAAGCTTTCTTT. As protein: CSARTFGGRVTEAFF.

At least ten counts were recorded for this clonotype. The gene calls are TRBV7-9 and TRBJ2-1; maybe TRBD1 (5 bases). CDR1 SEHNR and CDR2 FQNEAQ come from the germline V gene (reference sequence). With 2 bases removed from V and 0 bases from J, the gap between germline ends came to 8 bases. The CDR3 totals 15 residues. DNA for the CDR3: TGTGCCAGCAGCTTAAGGGGAAGCTCCTACAATGAGCAGTTCTTC. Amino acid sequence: CASSLRGSSYNEQFF.

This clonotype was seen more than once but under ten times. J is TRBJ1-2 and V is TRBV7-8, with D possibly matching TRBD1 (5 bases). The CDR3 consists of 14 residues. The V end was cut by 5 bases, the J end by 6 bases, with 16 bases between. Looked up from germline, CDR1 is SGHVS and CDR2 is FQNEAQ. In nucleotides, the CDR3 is TGTGCCAGCAGCCTTCGGGACGGGGGGAATGGCTACACCTTC. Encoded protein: CASSLRDGGNGYTF.

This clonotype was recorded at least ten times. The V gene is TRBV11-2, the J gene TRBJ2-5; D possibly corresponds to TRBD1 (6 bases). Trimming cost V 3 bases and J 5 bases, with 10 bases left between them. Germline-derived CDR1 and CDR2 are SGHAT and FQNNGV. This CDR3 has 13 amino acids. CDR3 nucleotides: TGTGCCAGCAGCTTGACGAGGGGGGAGACCCAGTACTTC. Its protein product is CASSLTRGETQYF.

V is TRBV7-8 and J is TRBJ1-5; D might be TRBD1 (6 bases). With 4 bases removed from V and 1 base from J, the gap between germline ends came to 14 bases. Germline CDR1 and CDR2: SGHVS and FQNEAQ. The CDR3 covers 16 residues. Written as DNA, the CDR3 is TGTGCCAGCAGCTCAGTAAGGGGGACAAGCAATCAGCCCCAGCATTTT. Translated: CASSSVRGTSNQPQHF. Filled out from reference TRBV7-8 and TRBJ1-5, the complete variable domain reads GAGVSQSPRYKVAKRGQDVALRCDPISGHVSLFWYQQALGQGPEFLTYFQNEAQLDKSGLPSDRFFAERPEGSVSTLKIQRTQQEDSAVYLCASSSVRGTSNQPQHFGDGTRLSIL.

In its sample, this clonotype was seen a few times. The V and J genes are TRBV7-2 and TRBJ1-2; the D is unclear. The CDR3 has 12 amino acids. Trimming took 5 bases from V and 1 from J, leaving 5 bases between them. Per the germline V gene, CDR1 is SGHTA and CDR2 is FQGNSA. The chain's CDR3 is CASSQNNYGYTF. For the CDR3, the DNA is TGTGCCAGCAGCCAAAATAACTATGGCTACACCTTC.

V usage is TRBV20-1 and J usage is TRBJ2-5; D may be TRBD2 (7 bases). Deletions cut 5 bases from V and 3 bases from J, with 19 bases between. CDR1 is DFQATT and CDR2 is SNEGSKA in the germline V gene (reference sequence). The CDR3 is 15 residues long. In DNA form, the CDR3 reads TGCAGTGCTCTCCGGCCGGGGGGCCTTAAAGAGACCCAGTACTTC. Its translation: CSALRPGGLKETQYF.

CDR3 protein: CASRQVLGGQSQETQYF. DNA for the CDR3: TGTGCCAGCAGGCAAGTCCTTGGGGGACAGAGCCAAGAGACCCAGTACTTC. This chain links TRBV12-3 or TRBV12-4 with TRBJ2-5, with 7 bases fitting TRBD1. The CDR3 totals 17 residues. Trimming at V came to 6 bases and at J to 1 base, leaving 14 bases not matched to a gene.

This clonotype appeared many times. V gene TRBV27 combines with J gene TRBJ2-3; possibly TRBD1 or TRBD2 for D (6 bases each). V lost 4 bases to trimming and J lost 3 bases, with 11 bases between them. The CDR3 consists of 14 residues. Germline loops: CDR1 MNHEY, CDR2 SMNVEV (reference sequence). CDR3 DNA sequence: TGTGCCAGCAGTTGGCAGGGGAGGACAGATACGCAGTATTTT. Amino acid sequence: CASSWQGRTDTQYF.

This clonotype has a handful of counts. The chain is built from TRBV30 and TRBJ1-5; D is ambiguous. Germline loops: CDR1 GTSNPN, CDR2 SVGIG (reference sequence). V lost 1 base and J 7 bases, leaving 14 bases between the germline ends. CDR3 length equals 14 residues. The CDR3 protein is CAWSDNMAFQPQHF. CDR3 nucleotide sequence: TGTGCCTGGAGTGATAATATGGCTTTCCAGCCCCAGCATTTT. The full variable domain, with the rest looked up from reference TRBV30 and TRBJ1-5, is SQTIHQWPATLVQPVGSPLSLECTVEGTSNPNLYWYRQAAGRGLQLLFYSVGIGQISSEVPQNLSASRPQDRQFILSSKKLLLSDSGFYLCAWSDNMAFQPQHFGDGTRLSIL.

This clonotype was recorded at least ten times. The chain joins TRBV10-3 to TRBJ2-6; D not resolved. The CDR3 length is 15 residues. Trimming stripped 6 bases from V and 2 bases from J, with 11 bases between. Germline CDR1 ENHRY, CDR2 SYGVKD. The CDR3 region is CAISPSVPGANVLTF. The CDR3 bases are TGTGCCATCAGCCCTTCGGTTCCTGGGGCCAACGTCCTGACTTTC.

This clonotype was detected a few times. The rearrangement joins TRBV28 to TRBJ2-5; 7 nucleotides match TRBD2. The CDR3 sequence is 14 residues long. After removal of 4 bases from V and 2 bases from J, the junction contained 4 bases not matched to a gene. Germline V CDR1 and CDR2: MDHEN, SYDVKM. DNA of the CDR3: TGTGCCAGCAGTTCAAGGGACTATCAAGAGACCCAGTACTTC. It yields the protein CASSSRDYQETQYF.

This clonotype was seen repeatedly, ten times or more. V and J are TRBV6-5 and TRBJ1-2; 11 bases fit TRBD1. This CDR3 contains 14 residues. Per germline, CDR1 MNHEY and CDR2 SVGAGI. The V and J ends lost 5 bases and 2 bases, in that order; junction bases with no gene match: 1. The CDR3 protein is CASSRTGGNYGYTF. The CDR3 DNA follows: TGTGCCAGCAGTCGGACAGGGGGCAACTATGGCTACACCTTC.

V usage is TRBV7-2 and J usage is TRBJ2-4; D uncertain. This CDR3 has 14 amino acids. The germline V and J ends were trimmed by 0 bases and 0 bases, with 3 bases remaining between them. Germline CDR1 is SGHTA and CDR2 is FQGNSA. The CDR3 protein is CASSLALAKNIQYF. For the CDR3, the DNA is TGTGCCAGCAGCTTAGCCTTAGCCAAAAACATTCAGTACTTC.

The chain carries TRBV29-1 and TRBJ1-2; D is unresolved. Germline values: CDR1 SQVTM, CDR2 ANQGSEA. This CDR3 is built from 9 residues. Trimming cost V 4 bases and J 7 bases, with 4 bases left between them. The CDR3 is CSVAAGYTF. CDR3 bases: TGCAGCGTTGCCGCTGGCTACACCTTC. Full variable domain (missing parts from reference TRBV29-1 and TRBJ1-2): SAVISQKPSRDICQRGTSLTIQCQVDSQVTMMFWYRQQPGQSLTLIATANQGSEATYESGFVIDKFPISRPNLTFSTLTVSNMSPEDSSIYLCSVAAGYTFGSGTRLTVV.

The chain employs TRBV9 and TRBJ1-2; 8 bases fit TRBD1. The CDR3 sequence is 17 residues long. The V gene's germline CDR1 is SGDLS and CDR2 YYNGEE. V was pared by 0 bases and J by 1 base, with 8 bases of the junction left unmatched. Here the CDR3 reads CASSVAPGQGSNYGYTF. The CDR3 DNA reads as TGTGCCAGCAGCGTAGCCCCCGGACAGGGCAGTAACTATGGCTACACCTTC.

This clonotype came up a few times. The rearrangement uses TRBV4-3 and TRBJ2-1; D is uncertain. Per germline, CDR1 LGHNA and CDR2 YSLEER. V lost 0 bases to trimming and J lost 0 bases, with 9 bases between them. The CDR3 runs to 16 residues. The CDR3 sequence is CASSQEGHASYNEQFF. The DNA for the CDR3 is TGCGCCAGCAGCCAAGAAGGGCACGCCTCCTACAATGAGCAGTTCTTC.

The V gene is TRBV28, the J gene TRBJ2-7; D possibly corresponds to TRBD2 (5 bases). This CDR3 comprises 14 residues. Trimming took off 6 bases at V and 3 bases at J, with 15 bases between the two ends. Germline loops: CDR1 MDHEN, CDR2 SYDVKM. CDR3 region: CASRGGGWIYEQYF. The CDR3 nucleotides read TGTGCCAGCAGAGGAGGCGGCTGGATCTACGAGCAGTACTTC.